This entry features one T cell receptor beta chain sequence. What it recognizes is unknown. This record comes from a study of shared clonotypes between healthy human individuals. As for the study in general: Three CD4 naive, three CD4 memory, two CD8 naive and one CD8 memory plate were used per donor.

Study-wide results and caveats: For sorted subsets, rarefaction showed incomplete sequencing despite large depth. Of the naive CD4 clonotypes, around 4.8% were shared across a handful of donors.

Naive CD8 isolation took CD45RO-negative cells positively selected for CCR7 and excluded terminally differentiated effector memory CD45RA+ cells. Only Caucasian adults living in Nashville, Tennessee served as donors. This table comes from immunoSEQ multiplex PCR, and its TCRdb copy is limited to in-frame clones, with some not included. Here the sample spans around 1,900,000 clones, 85% to 95% being singletons. The sample was naive CD8+ T cells from PBMCs. The TCR was taken from a man aged 18 to 30 in good health. Some clones in this sample may be carry-over from other donors' samples.

The CDR3 sequence: CASTDRGAEAFF. DNA of the CDR3: TGTGCCAGCACCGACCGGGGTGCTGAAGCTTTCTTT. The chain has TRBV27 and TRBJ1-1; the D is unclear. Germline V CDR1 and CDR2: MNHEY, SMNVEV (reference sequence). The CDR3 extends over 12 amino acids. Trimming took off 7 bases at V and 6 bases at J, with 12 bases between the two ends.